These T cell receptor beta chains were read from a single sample in a study of long-term antiretroviral therapy in people with HIV. Method: immunoSEQ multiplex PCR; TCRdb's copy keeps in-frame clones and lacks some. The table lists tens of thousands of clones, around 79% of them singletons, with roughly a tenth in the top ten. The sample was unsorted PBMCs, taken 4.1 years after starting antiretroviral therapy. The receptor source for this set is a woman in her thirties or forties with HIV. CDR3s include the opening cysteine and the closing phenylalanine or tryptophan. Each record gives: V gene, CDR3 protein.

v_call: TRBV2; cdr3_aa: CASMRGLSYEQYF
v_call: TRBV10-1; cdr3_aa: CASSESLGTSGRAIPFF
v_call: TRBV9; cdr3_aa: CASSVDQGATPGTGELFF
v_call: TRBV5-4; cdr3_aa: CASSLGVSGNLGYTF
v_call: TRBV5-1; cdr3_aa: CASTKTLQGSYEQYF
v_call: TRBV10-2; cdr3_aa: CASSVGNSGYTEAFF
v_call: TRBV7-9; cdr3_aa: CASSPASSSYNSPLHF
v_call: TRBV11-2; cdr3_aa: CASSLAPYTVGPGNTIYF
v_call: TRBV29-1; cdr3_aa: CSVEEGFGTEAFF
v_call: TRBV5-4; cdr3_aa: CASSVAAIQETQYF
v_call: TRBV11-3; cdr3_aa: CASSLGLRHYNEQFF
v_call: TRBV30; cdr3_aa: CAWRSQGNSPLHF
v_call: TRBV5-1; cdr3_aa: CASSLGDRGSNQPQHF
v_call: TRBV6-7; cdr3_aa: CASSPYNRQYYSNQPQHF
v_call: TRBV7-9; cdr3_aa: CASSKGQLPYEQYF
v_call: TRBV4-3; cdr3_aa: CASSQDLGFEGNTEAFF
v_call: TRBV2; cdr3_aa: CASTLGSTNYGYTF
v_call: TRBV19; cdr3_aa: CASSIGLGTDTQYF
v_call: TRBV10-3; cdr3_aa: CAITGVAGGEQYF
v_call: TRBV4-1; cdr3_aa: CASSQLLKEGNEQYF
v_call: TRBV29-1; cdr3_aa: CSVVPGSHEQYF
v_call: TRBV5-1; cdr3_aa: CASSLIDSTEAFF
v_call: TRBV19; cdr3_aa: CASTMTGDNTEAFF
v_call: TRBV14; cdr3_aa: CASSHLRGGTEQFF
v_call: TRBV4-1; cdr3_aa: CASSQDLESLGGNTEAFF
v_call: TRBV10-3; cdr3_aa: CAIRDRDRGRTEAFF
v_call: TRBV5-5; cdr3_aa: CASSLMGTTNEKLFF
v_call: TRBV10-1; cdr3_aa: CASSEPGEREQFF
v_call: TRBV4-1; cdr3_aa: CASSQEEGRGPEAFF